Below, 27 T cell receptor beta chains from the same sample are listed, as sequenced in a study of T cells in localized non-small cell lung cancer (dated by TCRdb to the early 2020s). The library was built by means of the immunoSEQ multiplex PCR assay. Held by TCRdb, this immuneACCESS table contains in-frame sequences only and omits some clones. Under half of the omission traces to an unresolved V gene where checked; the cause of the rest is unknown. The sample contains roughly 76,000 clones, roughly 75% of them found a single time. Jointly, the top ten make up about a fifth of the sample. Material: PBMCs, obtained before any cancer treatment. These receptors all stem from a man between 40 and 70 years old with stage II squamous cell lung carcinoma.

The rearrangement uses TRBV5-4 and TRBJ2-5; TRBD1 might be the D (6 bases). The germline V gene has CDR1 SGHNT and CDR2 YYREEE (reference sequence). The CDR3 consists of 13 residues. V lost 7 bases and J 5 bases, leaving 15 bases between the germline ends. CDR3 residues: CASGPHGGETQYF. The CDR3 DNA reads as TGTGCCAGCGGCCCTCATGGGGGCGAGACCCAGTACTTC.

Written as DNA, the CDR3 is TGTGCCAGCAGTTTATGGCAGTCTGTCCCGAATGGCTACACCTTC. It codes for CASSLWQSVPNGYTF. The rearrangement uses TRBV28 and TRBJ1-2; the D is unclear. In germline, CDR1 is MDHEN, CDR2 SYDVKM. Trimming pared 0 bases from V and 6 bases from J, leaving 14 bases between. The CDR3 sequence is 15 residues long.

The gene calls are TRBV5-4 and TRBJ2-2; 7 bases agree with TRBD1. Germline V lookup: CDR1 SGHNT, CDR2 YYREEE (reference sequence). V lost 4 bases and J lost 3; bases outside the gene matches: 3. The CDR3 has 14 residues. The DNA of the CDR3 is TGTGCCAGCAGCCCGGACAGGCACACCGGGGAGCTGTTTTTT. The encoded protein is CASSPDRHTGELFF. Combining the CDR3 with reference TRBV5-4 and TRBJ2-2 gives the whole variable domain ETGVTQSPTHLIKTRGQQVTLRCSSQSGHNTVSWYQQALGQGPQFIFQYYREEENGRGNFPPRFSGLQFPNYSSELNVNALELDDSALYLCASSPDRHTGELFFGEGSRLTVL.

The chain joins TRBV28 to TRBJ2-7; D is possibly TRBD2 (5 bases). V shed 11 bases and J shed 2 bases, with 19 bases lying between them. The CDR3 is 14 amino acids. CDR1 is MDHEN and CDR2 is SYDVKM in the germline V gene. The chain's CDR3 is CAPTRGLGTYEQYF. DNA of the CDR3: TGTGCCCCTACTCGAGGGCTAGGGACCTACGAGCAGTACTTC.

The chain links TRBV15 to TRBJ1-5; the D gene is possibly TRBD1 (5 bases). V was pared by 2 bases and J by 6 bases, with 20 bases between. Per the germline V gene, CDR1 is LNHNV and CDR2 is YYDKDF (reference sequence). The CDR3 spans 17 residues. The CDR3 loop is CATSRQFTGQGGQPQHF. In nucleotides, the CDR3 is TGTGCCACCAGCAGACAATTTACGGGGCAGGGTGGTCAGCCCCAGCATTTT.

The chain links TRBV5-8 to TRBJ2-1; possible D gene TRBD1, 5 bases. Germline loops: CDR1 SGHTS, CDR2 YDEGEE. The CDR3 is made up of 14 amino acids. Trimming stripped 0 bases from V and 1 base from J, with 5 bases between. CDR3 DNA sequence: TGTGCCAGCAGCTTGGGACAGTCCTACAATGAGCAGTTCTTC. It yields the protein CASSLGQSYNEQFF.

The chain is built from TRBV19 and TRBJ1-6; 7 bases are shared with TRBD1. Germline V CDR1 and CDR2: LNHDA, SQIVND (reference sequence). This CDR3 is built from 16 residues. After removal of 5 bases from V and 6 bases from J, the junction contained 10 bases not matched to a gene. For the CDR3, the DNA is TGTGCCAGTAGTCCCCTTCCGGGACAGCCTAATTCACCCCTCCACTTT. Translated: CASSPLPGQPNSPLHF.

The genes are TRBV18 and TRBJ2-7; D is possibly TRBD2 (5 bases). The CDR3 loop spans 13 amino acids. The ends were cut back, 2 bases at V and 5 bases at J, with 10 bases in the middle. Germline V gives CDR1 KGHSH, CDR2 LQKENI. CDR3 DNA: TGTGCCAGCTCACCAGGACTGCGCGACGAGCAGTACTTC. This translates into CASSPGLRDEQYF.

The CDR3 spells CASGTAYGYTF. CDR3 in DNA: TGTGCCAGCGGGACAGCCTATGGCTACACCTTC. V gene TRBV30 combines with J gene TRBJ1-2, with 7 positions matching TRBD1. The CDR3 length is 11 residues. J lost 4 bases, V lost 8 bases, and 4 bases had no gene match. Germline-derived CDR1 and CDR2 are GTSNPN and SVGIG (reference sequence).

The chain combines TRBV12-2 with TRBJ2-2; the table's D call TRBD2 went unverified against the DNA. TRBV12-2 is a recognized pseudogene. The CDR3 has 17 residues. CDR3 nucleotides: TGTGCAAGTCGCTTAGGGCTAGCGGGGCCAAACACCGGGGAGCTGTTTTTT. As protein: CASRLGLAGPNTGELFF.

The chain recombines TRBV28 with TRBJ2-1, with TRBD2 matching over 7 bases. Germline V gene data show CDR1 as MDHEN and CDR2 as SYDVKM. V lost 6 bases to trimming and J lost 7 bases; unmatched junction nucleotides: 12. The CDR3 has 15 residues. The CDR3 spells CASSLWREPWNEQFF. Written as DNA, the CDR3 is TGTGCCAGCAGCCTCTGGCGGGAGCCATGGAATGAGCAGTTCTTC.

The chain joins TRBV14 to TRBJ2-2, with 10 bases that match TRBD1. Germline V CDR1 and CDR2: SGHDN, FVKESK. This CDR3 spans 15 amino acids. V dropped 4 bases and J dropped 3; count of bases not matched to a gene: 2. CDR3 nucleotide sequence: TGTGCCAGCAGCCCAGGGACAGGGGACACCGGGGAGCTGTTTTTT. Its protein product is CASSPGTGDTGELFF.

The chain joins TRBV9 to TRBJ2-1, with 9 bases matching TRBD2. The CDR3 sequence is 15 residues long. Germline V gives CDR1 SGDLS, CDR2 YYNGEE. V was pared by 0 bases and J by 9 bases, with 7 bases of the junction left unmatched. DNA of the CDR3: TGTGCCAGCAGCGTAGCGGTAGCGGGAGTAAGTGAGCAGTTCTTC. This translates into CASSVAVAGVSEQFF.

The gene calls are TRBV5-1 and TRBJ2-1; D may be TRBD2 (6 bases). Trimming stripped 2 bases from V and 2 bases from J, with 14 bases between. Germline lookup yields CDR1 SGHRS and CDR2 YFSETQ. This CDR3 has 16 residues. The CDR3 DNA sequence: TGCGCCAGCAGCTTACGTTCTACGGGGGCCTACAATGAGCAGTTCTTC. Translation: CASSLRSTGAYNEQFF.

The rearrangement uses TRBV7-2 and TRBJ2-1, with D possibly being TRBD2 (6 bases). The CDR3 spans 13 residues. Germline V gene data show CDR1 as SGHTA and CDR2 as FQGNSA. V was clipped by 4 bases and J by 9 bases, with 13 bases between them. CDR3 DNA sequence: TGTGCCAGCAGCTCGGTAGCGGTCCCTGAGCAGTTCTTC. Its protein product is CASSSVAVPEQFF.

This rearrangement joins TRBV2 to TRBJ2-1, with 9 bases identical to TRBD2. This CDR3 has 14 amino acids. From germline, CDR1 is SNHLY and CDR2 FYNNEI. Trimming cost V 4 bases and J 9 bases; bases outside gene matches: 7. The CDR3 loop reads CASSAKREAIEQFF. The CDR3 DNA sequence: TGTGCCAGCAGTGCAAAGCGGGAGGCCATTGAGCAGTTCTTC.

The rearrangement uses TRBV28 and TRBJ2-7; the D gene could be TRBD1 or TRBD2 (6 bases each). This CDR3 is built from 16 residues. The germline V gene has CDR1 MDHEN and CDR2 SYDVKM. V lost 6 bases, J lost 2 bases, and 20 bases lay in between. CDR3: CASRQPGPGGPYEQYF. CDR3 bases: TGTGCCAGCAGGCAGCCTGGGCCCGGGGGCCCCTACGAGCAGTACTTC.

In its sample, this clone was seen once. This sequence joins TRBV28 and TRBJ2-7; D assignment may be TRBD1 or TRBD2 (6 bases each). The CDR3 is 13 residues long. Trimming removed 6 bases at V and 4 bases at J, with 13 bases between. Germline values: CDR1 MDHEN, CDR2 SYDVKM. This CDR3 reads CASRNGGGYEQYF. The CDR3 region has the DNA TGTGCCAGCAGAAACGGGGGCGGATACGAGCAGTACTTC.

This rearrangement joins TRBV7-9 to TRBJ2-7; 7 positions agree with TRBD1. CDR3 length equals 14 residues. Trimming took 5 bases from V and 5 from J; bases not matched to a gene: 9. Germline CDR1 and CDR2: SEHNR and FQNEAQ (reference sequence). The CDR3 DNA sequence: TGTGCCAGCAGCCTCGACAGGGTTATCGACGAGCAGTACTTC. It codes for CASSLDRVIDEQYF.

The CDR3 region is CASSLGGSDQPQHF. Here the CDR3 DNA reads TGCGCCAGCAGCTTGGGGGGGTCGGATCAGCCCCAGCATTTT. V is TRBV5-1 and J is TRBJ1-5, with D perhaps matching TRBD1 (5 bases). Germline V gene sequence: CDR1 SGHRS, CDR2 YFSETQ. The CDR3 runs to 14 residues. V was cut by 0 bases and J by 5 bases, with 9 bases left in between.

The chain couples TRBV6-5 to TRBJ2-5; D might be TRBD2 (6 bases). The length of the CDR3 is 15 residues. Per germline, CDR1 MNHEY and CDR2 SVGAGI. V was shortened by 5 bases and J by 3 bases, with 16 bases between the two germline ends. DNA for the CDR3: TGTGCCAGCAGTCCCACCTGGAGGGCCAAAGAGACCCAGTACTTC. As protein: CASSPTWRAKETQYF.

Here the CDR3 reads CASSPPPGQGKYEQYF. CDR3 DNA: TGTGCCAGCAGCCCACCCCCGGGACAGGGGAAGTACGAGCAGTACTTC. The chain links TRBV9 to TRBJ2-7; 10 bases are a match to TRBD1. The CDR3 covers 16 residues. V lost 4 bases to trimming and J lost 4 bases; unmatched junction nucleotides: 11. The germline CDR1 and CDR2 sequences are SGDLS and YYNGEE.

The CDR3 is CASSETGNQPQHF. The CDR3 DNA follows: TGTGCCAGCTCAGAGACAGGGAATCAGCCCCAGCATTTT. The chain recombines TRBV18 with TRBJ1-5; 7 bases map to TRBD1. V dropped 5 bases and J dropped 4; count of bases not matched to a gene: 2. Per the germline V gene, CDR1 is KGHSH and CDR2 is LQKENI. CDR3 length equals 13 residues.

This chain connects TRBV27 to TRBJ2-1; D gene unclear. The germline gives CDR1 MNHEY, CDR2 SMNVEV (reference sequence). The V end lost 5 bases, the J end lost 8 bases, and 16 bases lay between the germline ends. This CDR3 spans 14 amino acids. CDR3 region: CASSIDLTTDEQFF. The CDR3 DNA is TGTGCCAGCAGTATCGACCTAACTACGGATGAGCAGTTCTTC.

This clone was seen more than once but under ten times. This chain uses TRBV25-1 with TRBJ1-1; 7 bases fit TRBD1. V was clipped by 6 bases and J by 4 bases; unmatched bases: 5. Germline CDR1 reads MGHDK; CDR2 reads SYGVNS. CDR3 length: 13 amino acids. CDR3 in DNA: TGTGCCAGCAGACCAGGGGGGACCACTGAAGCTTTCTTT. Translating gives CASRPGGTTEAFF. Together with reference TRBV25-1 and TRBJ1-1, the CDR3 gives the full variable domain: EADIYQTPRYLVIGTGKKITLECSQTMGHDKMYWYQQDPGMELHLIHYSYGVNSTEKGDLSSESTVSRIRTEHFPLTLESARPSHTSQYLCASRPGGTTEAFFGQGTRLTVV.

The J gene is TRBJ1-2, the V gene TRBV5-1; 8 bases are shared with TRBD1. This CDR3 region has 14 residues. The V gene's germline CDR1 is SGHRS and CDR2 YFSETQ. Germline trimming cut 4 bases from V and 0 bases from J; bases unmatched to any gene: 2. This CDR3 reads CASSGDRTNYGYTF. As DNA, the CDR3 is TGCGCCAGCAGCGGGGACAGGACTAACTATGGCTACACCTTC.

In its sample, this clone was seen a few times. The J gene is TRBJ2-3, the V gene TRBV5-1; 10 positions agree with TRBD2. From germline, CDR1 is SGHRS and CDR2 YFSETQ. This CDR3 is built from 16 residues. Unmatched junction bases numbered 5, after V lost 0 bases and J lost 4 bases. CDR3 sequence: CASSLATSGKADTQYF. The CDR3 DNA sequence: TGCGCCAGCAGCTTGGCCACTAGCGGGAAGGCAGATACGCAGTATTTT.